This T cell receptor beta chain was observed in a study of control samples from healthy donors and cancer patients. The CDR3 is 11 amino acids. V was clipped by 7 bases and J by 7 bases, with 9 bases between them. Germline CDR1 is MNHEY and CDR2 is SVGAGI. Assay used: immunoSEQ multiplex PCR; TCRdb lists only in-frame clones, some missing. The table shows roughly 130,000 clones, with about 93% occurring only once. The sample consisted of PBMCs. V is TRBV6-5 and J is TRBJ2-3; D unresolved. The clonotype was recovered from a man aged 50 to 59 with head and neck cancer. CDR3 DNA: TGTGCCAGCACCGAGTCCCATACGCAGTATTTT. It specifies CASTESHTQYF.